This TCR beta chain was documented in a study of cytomegalovirus exposure and HLA in healthy donors. It was with 60 Vbeta and 13 Jbeta primers that the PCR ran. The assay was immunoSEQ multiplex PCR, and TCRdb's table has in-frame clones only and misses some. The sample contains roughly 150,000 clones, 80% of which appear only once. Input material: PBMCs. The clonotype comes from a woman in her 40s in good health and CMV-seronegative.

The CDR3 region has the DNA TGTGCCAGCAGTAAACAGGGGGCAAGGTCAGATACGCAGTATTTT. Translating it yields CASSKQGARSDTQYF. The genes are TRBV28 and TRBJ2-3; 9 nucleotides agree with TRBD1. CDR1 and CDR2 (germline): MDHEN, SYDVKM. Germline trimming cut 5 bases from V and 4 bases from J; bases unmatched to any gene: 7. The CDR3 is 15 amino acids.